One sample yielded the 23 T cell receptor beta chains listed below, sequenced in a study of glioma-infiltrating T cells after dendritic cell vaccination. Sequencing used immunoSEQ multiplex PCR; TCRdb keeps in-frame clones, though not all of them. The data hold 100,000 or so clones, with 65% to 85% observed a single time. The time point here: after dendritic cell vaccination, including at tumor progression/relapse. The sequencing used blood, collected after dendritic cell vaccination. The receptors shown here come from a human donor with glioblastoma.

The chain carries TRBV7-3 and TRBJ2-3; 12 bases match TRBD2. Germline loops: CDR1 SGHTA, CDR2 FQGTGA. The CDR3 extends over 16 amino acids. The junction had 5 bases not matched to a gene; V was cut back by 2 bases and J by 5 bases. The CDR3 coding sequence is TGTGCCAGCAGCTTAGGTGCTAGCGGGAGGGGAGATACGCAGTATTTT. Translating it yields CASSLGASGRGDTQYF. The full variable domain, completed using reference TRBV7-3 and TRBJ2-3, is GAGVSQTPSNKVTEKGKYVELRCDPISGHTALYWYRQSLGQGPEFLIYFQGTGAADDSGLPNDRFFAVRPEGSVSTLKIQRTERGDSAVYLCASSLGASGRGDTQYFGPGTRLTVL.

The CDR3 DNA sequence: TGTGCCAGCAGCCGAGTCTCTTACAGCACAGATACGCAGTATTTT. It specifies CASSRVSYSTDTQYF. The rearrangement joins TRBV9 to TRBJ2-3, with D uncertain. Germline CDR1 SGDLS, CDR2 YYNGEE. Between the trimmed V and J ends, which lost 4 bases and 0 bases, there was a span of 12 bases. CDR3 length: 15 amino acids.

V usage is TRBV19 and J usage is TRBJ1-6, with D possibly TRBD1 on 5 matching bases. The CDR3 has 16 residues. Germline lookup yields CDR1 LNHDA and CDR2 SQIVND (reference sequence). Trimming removed 5 bases from V and 7 bases from J, with 18 bases in between. The CDR3 coding sequence is TGTGCCAGTAGTCTTTATCCGGCAGGGAAAAATTCACCCCTCCACTTT. Translated: CASSLYPAGKNSPLHF.

The chain carries TRBV18 and TRBJ2-7; possibly TRBD1 for D (6 bases). The V gene's germline CDR1 is KGHSH and CDR2 LQKENI. V was cut by 6 bases and J by 3 bases, with 18 bases left in between. This CDR3 spans 15 amino acids. The CDR3 DNA reads TGTGCCAGCTCCCCGAGGGGCAGGGGTCTCTACGAGCAGTACTTC. It codes for CASSPRGRGLYEQYF.

The CDR3: CASRQRTGDTEAFF. The CDR3 DNA reads TGTGCCAGCAGACAAAGGACAGGTGACACTGAAGCTTTCTTT. The chain couples TRBV2 to TRBJ1-1; 7 bases line up with TRBD1. The J segment lost 3 bases and the V segment lost 6 bases, leaving 7 bases of the junction unmatched. Germline V gene lookup returns CDR1 SNHLY and CDR2 FYNNEI. There are 14 residues in the CDR3.

The V gene is TRBV13, the J gene TRBJ1-2; maybe TRBD1 (6 bases). Trimming removed 4 bases at V and 4 bases at J, with 13 bases between. Per germline, CDR1 PRHDT and CDR2 FYEKMQ (reference sequence). This CDR3 is built from 14 residues. CDR3 coding DNA: TGTGCCAGCAGCTCAGGGGCCCAAGTCTATGGCTACACCTTC. It yields the protein CASSSGAQVYGYTF.

V usage is TRBV29-1 and J usage is TRBJ2-7; 7 positions match TRBD2. The germline V gene has CDR1 SQVTM and CDR2 ANQGSEA. The trim removed 6 bases at V and 4 bases at J, leaving 6 bases unmatched. The CDR3 is 12 residues long. CDR3 loop: CSVGGDLYEQYF. The CDR3 bases are TGCAGCGTGGGGGGGGACTTGTACGAGCAGTACTTC.

This chain joins TRBV5-1 and TRBJ2-7; D unclear. Germline V gene sequence: CDR1 SGHRS, CDR2 YFSETQ. Trimming pared 6 bases from V and 4 bases from J, leaving 5 bases between. The CDR3 is made up of 10 amino acids. CDR3 protein: CASIQYEQYF. CDR3 bases: TGCGCCAGCATCCAATACGAGCAGTACTTC.

This chain connects TRBV6-5 to TRBJ2-2; TRBD1 matches at 10 bases. With V trimmed by 0 bases and J by 14 bases, 3 bases remained unmatched. Germline V lookup: CDR1 MNHEY, CDR2 SVGAGI. CDR3 size: 13 residues. CDR3 sequence reads: CASSYSGQGGLFF. CDR3 DNA sequence: TGTGCCAGCAGTTACTCTGGACAGGGGGGACTGTTTTTT.

This clone is a singleton in its sample. The chain employs TRBV6-5 and TRBJ1-3; D gene unclear. CDR1 and CDR2 (germline): MNHEY, SVGAGI. V was pared by 9 bases and J by 2 bases, with 11 bases between. The CDR3 is made up of 13 amino acids. Written as DNA, the CDR3 is TGTGCCAGTACCGGGAGGGCTGGAAACACCATATATTTT. It yields the protein CASTGRAGNTIYF.

The genes are TRBV7-9 and TRBJ2-7; D not certain. V gave up 5 bases and J gave up 2 bases, with 13 bases separating them. The CDR3 spans 14 residues. CDR1 and CDR2 (germline): SEHNR, FQNEAQ (reference sequence). CDR3 sequence (DNA): TGTGCCAGCAGCCTAAATACTGGTACCTACGAGCAGTACTTC. Translation: CASSLNTGTYEQYF.

This rearrangement joins TRBV7-6 to TRBJ2-2, with 8 bases aligning to TRBD2. The J segment lost 7 bases and the V segment lost 0 bases, leaving 1 base of the junction unmatched. This CDR3 is 14 amino acids long. Germline assignment: CDR1 SGHVS and CDR2 FNYEAQ. As DNA, the CDR3 is TGTGCCAGCAGCTTAGCGCTAGCGGGCGGGGAGCTGTTTTTT. Its protein product is CASSLALAGGELFF.

The chain carries TRBV6-5 and TRBJ2-3, with TRBD1 identical over 8 bases. Germline V gene lookup returns CDR1 MNHEY and CDR2 SVGAGI. The CDR3 is made up of 13 amino acids. The V gene end was trimmed by 6 bases and the J gene end by 6 bases; junction bases not matched to a gene: 5. CDR3 sequence: CASRQTGVDTQYF. The DNA for the CDR3 is TGTGCCAGCAGGCAGACAGGGGTGGATACGCAGTATTTT.

The rearrangement uses TRBV18 and TRBJ2-5; 8 bases fit TRBD1. Trimming at V came to 1 base and at J to 1 base, leaving 2 bases not matched to a gene. CDR1 is KGHSH and CDR2 is LQKENI in the germline V gene. CDR3 length: 15 residues. The CDR3 spells CASSPQGQVQETQYF. CDR3 nucleotides: TGTGCCAGCTCACCACAGGGACAGGTCCAAGAGACCCAGTACTTC.

The chain has TRBV10-3 and TRBJ2-7, with D possibly being TRBD2 (5 bases). V was clipped by 5 bases and J by 7 bases, with 12 bases between them. This CDR3 is 12 amino acids long. Per the germline V gene, CDR1 is ENHRY and CDR2 is SYGVKD. The CDR3 bases are TGTGCCATCAGTACTAATGAGGGAGAGCAGTACTTC. It is translated as CAISTNEGEQYF.

This clone was observed a single time. The genes are TRBV11-2 and TRBJ1-3, with D possibly being TRBD1 (6 bases). The V end lost 1 base, the J end lost 0 bases, and 10 bases lay between the germline ends. The CDR3 runs 16 residues. The V gene's germline CDR1 is SGHAT and CDR2 FQNNGV. In DNA form, the CDR3 reads TGTGCCAGCAGCTTAGTGACAGGACTCTCTGGAAACACCATATATTTT. Translated, it gives CASSLVTGLSGNTIYF.

The J gene is TRBJ2-7, the V gene TRBV10-3; 9 bases are shared with TRBD1. Germline CDR1 is ENHRY and CDR2 is SYGVKD. CDR3 length: 14 amino acids. V lost 6 bases to trimming and J lost 1 base; unmatched junction nucleotides: 4. The CDR3 bases are TGTGCCATCAGGAGGGGACAGGGATCCTACGAGCAGTACTTC. It translates to CAIRRGQGSYEQYF.

To note about this clone: One junction end disagrees with the germline gene, perhaps due to a read error. The chain employs TRBV7-7 and TRBJ1-6; 7 positions match TRBD1. The CDR3 covers 13 residues. CDR1 and CDR2 from the germline V gene are SSHAT and FNYEAQ (reference sequence). Written as DNA, the CDR3 is TGTGCTAGCAGCTGGGACAGAAATTCACCCCTCCACTTT. This sequence encodes CASSWDRNSPLHF.

This clone occurred a few times. The V call is TRBV5-6, the J call TRBJ2-2; 8 bases align to TRBD1. Trimming took 3 bases from V and 5 from J; bases not matched to a gene: 3. The V gene's germline CDR1 is SGHDT and CDR2 YYEEEE. This CDR3 contains 14 residues. CDR3 loop: CASSWTGRTGELFF. The CDR3 DNA follows: TGTGCCAGCAGCTGGACAGGGAGGACCGGGGAGCTGTTTTTT. Supplemented by reference TRBV5-6 and TRBJ2-2, the full variable domain reads DAGVTQSPTHLIKTRGQQVTLRCSPKSGHDTVSWYQQALGQGPQFIFQYYEEEERQRGNFPDRFSGHQFPNYSSELNVNALLLGDSALYLCASSWTGRTGELFFGEGSRLTVL.

There are a few counts of this clone. V usage is TRBV2 and J usage is TRBJ1-1; no clear D. V was shortened by 7 bases and J by 5 bases, with 14 bases between the two germline ends. Germline V gives CDR1 SNHLY, CDR2 FYNNEI. This CDR3 is built from 13 residues. This chain's CDR3 is CASTFVPGTEAFF. The CDR3 coding sequence is TGTGCCAGCACCTTTGTCCCGGGGACTGAAGCTTTCTTT.

The gene calls are TRBV19 and TRBJ2-7; perhaps TRBD2 as D (7 bases). The ends were cut back, 8 bases at V and 2 bases at J, with 13 bases in the middle. This CDR3 has 13 residues. CDR1 is LNHDA, CDR2 SQIVND, per germline (reference sequence). The CDR3 region has the DNA TGTGCCAGTGGGCGGGGGCTCACCTACGAGCAGTACTTC. This translates into CASGRGLTYEQYF.

The chain has TRBV5-1 and TRBJ1-1; D remains unclear. The CDR3 spans 15 residues. CDR1 and CDR2 from the germline V gene are SGHRS and YFSETQ. Trimming took 4 bases from V and 0 from J, leaving 13 bases between them. CDR3 amino acids: CASSTGGNLNTEAFF. CDR3 DNA sequence: TGCGCCAGCAGCACCGGAGGTAACTTGAACACTGAAGCTTTCTTT.

J is TRBJ1-1 and V is TRBV2; maybe TRBD1 (5 bases). This CDR3 spans 13 amino acids. Per the germline V gene, CDR1 is SNHLY and CDR2 is FYNNEI. V lost 7 bases, J lost 7 bases, and 16 bases lay in between. DNA for the CDR3: TGTGCCAGCATGATGGAGGGGCATAATGAAGCTTTCTTT. Its protein is CASMMEGHNEAFF.